The text below deals with one T cell receptor (beta chain). The CDR3 consists of 14 residues. Germline CDR1 reads SGHNT; CDR2 reads YENEEA. The germline V and J ends were trimmed by 5 bases and 8 bases, with 18 bases remaining between them. The source of the sample is a study of blood T cell repertoires in COVID-19. In the study overall: Some COVID-19 samples were acute and others convalescent; all came from the United States, Italy and Spain. The cDNA or gDNA used as material had been derived from T cells, B-cell-depleted T cells, or PBMCs.

As originally analysed: Amplification of reference gene primers provided the estimated nucleated cell counts. Here immunoSEQ multiplex PCR was the method, and the copy in TCRdb shows in-frame clones only, minus some. From that table come the V and J calls and clone size; the DNA was used to work out D and trimming. This repertoire shows tens of thousands of clones, approximately 91% found once; its top ten account for more than 5%. What was sequenced was peripheral blood. The clonotype comes from a man in his sixties with COVID-19, enrolled during active disease. The V gene is TRBV11-3, the J gene TRBJ1-1; D may be TRBD1 (6 bases). DNA of the CDR3: TGTGCCAGCAGCACCTACACAGGGCCCACCGAAGCTTTCTTT. Its protein product is CASSTYTGPTEAFF.